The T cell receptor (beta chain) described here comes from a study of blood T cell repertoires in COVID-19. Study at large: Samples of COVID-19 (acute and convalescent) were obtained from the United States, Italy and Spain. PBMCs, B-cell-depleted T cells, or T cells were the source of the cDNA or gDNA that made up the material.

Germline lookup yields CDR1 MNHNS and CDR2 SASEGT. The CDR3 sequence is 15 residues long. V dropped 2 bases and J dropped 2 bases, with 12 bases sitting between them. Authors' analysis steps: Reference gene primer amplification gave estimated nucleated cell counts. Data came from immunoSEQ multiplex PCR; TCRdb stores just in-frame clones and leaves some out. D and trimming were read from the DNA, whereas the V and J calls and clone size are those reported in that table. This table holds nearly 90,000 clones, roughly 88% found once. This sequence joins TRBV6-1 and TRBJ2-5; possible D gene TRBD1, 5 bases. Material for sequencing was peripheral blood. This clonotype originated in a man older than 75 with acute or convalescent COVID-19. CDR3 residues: CASSEQGWLQETQYF. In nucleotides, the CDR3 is TGTGCCAGCAGTGAACAGGGCTGGCTACAAGAGACCCAGTACTTC.